The 3 T cell receptor beta chains listed next were all sequenced from one sample in a study of control samples from healthy donors and cancer patients. The protocol was immunoSEQ multiplex PCR, while the TCRdb copy is restricted to in-frame clones and leaves out a portion. Here the sample spans roughly 200,000 clones, around 90% being singletons. Sequences were obtained from blood. The receptor set was obtained from a man younger than 45 in good health.

This clone occurred once. The chain carries TRBV15 and TRBJ2-7; unclear D gene. The germline gives CDR1 LNHNV, CDR2 YYDKDF (reference sequence). Trimming took off 0 bases at V and 0 bases at J, with 6 bases between the two ends. The CDR3 has 14 amino acids. CDR3 in DNA: TGTGCCACCAGCAGAGAGAGACACTCCTACGAGCAGTACTTC. This encodes CATSRERHSYEQYF.

The V gene is TRBV18, the J gene TRBJ1-3, with 8 nucleotides matching TRBD1. Germline V gene lookup returns CDR1 KGHSH and CDR2 LQKENI. V gave up 0 bases and J gave up 4 bases; unmatched junction bases: 8. The length of the CDR3 is 17 residues. CDR3 sequence (DNA): TGTGCCAGCTCACCACCGGGACAGGTCTCTGGAGGAAACACCATATATTTT. This encodes CASSPPGQVSGGNTIYF.

The V gene is TRBV25-1, the J gene TRBJ2-1, with TRBD1 matching 9 bases. Germline values: CDR1 MGHDK, CDR2 SYGVNS. CDR3 length: 14 residues. With V trimmed by 8 bases and J by 7 bases, 9 bases remained unmatched. CDR3: CASDKQGARNEQFF. CDR3 nucleotide sequence: TGTGCCAGCGATAAACAGGGGGCGAGGAATGAGCAGTTCTTC.